The 32 T cell receptor beta chains listed next were all sequenced from one sample in a study of patients and donors after allogeneic stem cell transplantation (TCRdb year 2020). The protocol used for the library was RT-PCR. Reads for this sample came from a NextSeq 550. TCRdb took the public reads, trimmed them with fastp at Q25, ran MiXCR for clone calling and kept in-frame beta chains. Every CDR3 protein is listed once, alongside the most common genes and DNA of its rows. This sample holds approximately 220,000 distinct CDR3 sequences; 38% were observed only once. Approximately 10% of the sample lies in the top ten. Material: blood, either unsorted or a sorted T cell fraction (not recorded which). The receptors derive from a human donor who was either an allogeneic HSCT recipient or a stem cell or donor lymphocyte infusion donor (not recorded which). It is not recorded whose cells these are; they may come from a transplant donor.

This chain links TRBV11-2 with TRBJ2-2, with 7 bases aligning to TRBD1. The CDR3 length is 15 residues. Germline CDR1 SGHAT, CDR2 FQNNGV. V gave up 5 bases and J gave up 7 bases; unmatched junction bases: 10. CDR3 loop: CASSVSTGRGGELFF. CDR3 sequence (DNA): TGTGCCAGCAGCGTCTCGACAGGGAGAGGCGGGGAGCTGTTTTTT.

This clonotype appeared a few times. The chain links TRBV28 to TRBJ1-2; TRBD1 might be the D (5 bases). Germline-derived CDR1 and CDR2 are MDHEN and SYDVKM. The CDR3 totals 13 residues. Trimming removed 4 bases from V and 6 bases from J, with 12 bases in between. Here the CDR3 reads CASSSGAVDGYTF. The CDR3 DNA sequence: TGTGCCAGCAGTTCCGGGGCGGTTGATGGCTACACCTTC.

This rearrangement joins TRBV15 to TRBJ1-2; 8 bases fit TRBD1. V lost 1 base and J lost 4; bases outside the gene matches: 2. This CDR3 contains 14 residues. Per the germline V gene, CDR1 is LNHNV and CDR2 is YYDKDF (reference sequence). CDR3 DNA sequence: TGTGCCACCAGCAGAGTTGACAGGGGCTATGGCTACACCTTC. It specifies CATSRVDRGYGYTF.

The rearrangement joins TRBV15 to TRBJ2-1; the D call may be TRBD1 or TRBD2 (6 bases each). Germline V gene sequence: CDR1 LNHNV, CDR2 YYDKDF (reference sequence). V shed 7 bases and J shed 4 bases, with 11 bases lying between them. This CDR3 is built from 13 residues. CDR3 residues: CATKGGPYNEQFF. In DNA, the CDR3 is TGTGCCACCAAAGGGGGGCCTTACAATGAGCAGTTCTTC.

The chain uses TRBV9 and TRBJ1-2, with a weak D call TRBD1 (5 bases). Deletions cut 3 bases from V and 2 bases from J, with 14 bases between. This CDR3 contains 15 residues. Germline V CDR1 and CDR2: SGDLS, YYNGEE. The CDR3 region has the DNA TGTGCCAGCAGCGGACCGGGAAGACAGAACTATGGCTACACCTTC. Translation gives CASSGPGRQNYGYTF.

The chain joins TRBV4-1 to TRBJ1-5; D gene uncertain. The germline V gene encodes CDR1 MGHRA and CDR2 YSYEKL. Trimming cost V 4 bases and J 7 bases, with 14 bases left between them. This CDR3 is built from 14 residues. The CDR3 DNA reads as TGCGCCAGCAGCCCTGAACGGGTACAGCAGCCCCAGCATTTT. Its translation is CASSPERVQQPQHF.

The chain recombines TRBV15 with TRBJ2-6, with 8 bases identical to TRBD1. There are 18 residues in the CDR3. Germline trimming cut 4 bases from V and 2 bases from J; bases unmatched to any gene: 10. Germline CDR1 LNHNV, CDR2 YYDKDF (reference sequence). The CDR3 loop reads CATSTPWTGSTGANVLTF. The DNA for the CDR3 is TGTGCCACCAGCACACCTTGGACAGGGAGTACTGGGGCCAACGTCCTGACTTTC. Variable domain in full (rest from reference TRBV15 and TRBJ2-6): DAMVIQNPRYQVTQFGKPVTLSCSQTLNHNVMYWYQQKSSQAPKLLFHYYDKDFNNEADTPDNFQSRRPNTSFCFLDIRSPGLGDTAMYLCATSTPWTGSTGANVLTFGAGSRLTVL.

The count of this clonotype is one. This chain connects TRBV7-2 to TRBJ2-1; 10 positions match TRBD2. The CDR3 has 13 residues. V shed 6 bases and J 8 bases; nucleotides not matched to a gene: 4. Per germline, CDR1 SGHTA and CDR2 FQGNSA. This CDR3 reads CASRVAGGYEQFF. The DNA for the CDR3 is TGTGCCAGCAGGGTAGCGGGGGGCTATGAGCAGTTCTTC.

The chain joins TRBV4-3 to TRBJ1-5; 8 bases fit TRBD1. This CDR3 region has 15 residues. The germline V gene encodes CDR1 LGHNA and CDR2 YSLEER. Trimming cost V 6 bases and J 9 bases; bases outside gene matches: 13. CDR3 protein: CASSRDRLSGGPQHF. In DNA, the CDR3 is TGCGCCAGCAGTAGGGACAGGCTGTCCGGGGGGCCCCAGCATTTT.

The table lists this clonotype with a few counts. This chain joins TRBV5-1 and TRBJ2-5; tentative D call: TRBD1 (6 bases). The CDR3 is 15 residues long. V was cut by 0 bases and J by 2 bases, with 11 bases left in between. Germline V gene sequence: CDR1 SGHRS, CDR2 YFSETQ. In nucleotides, the CDR3 is TGCGCCAGCAGCTTGGTACAGGGCCGTCAAGAGACCCAGTACTTC. Protein: CASSLVQGRQETQYF.

The genes are TRBV6-1 and TRBJ1-1, with 7 positions matching TRBD1. There are 15 residues in the CDR3. Germline CDR1 MNHNS, CDR2 SASEGT. Trimming removed 0 bases from V and 2 bases from J; junction bases left unmatched: 3. The CDR3 sequence: CASSEAGQINTEAFF. CDR3 DNA sequence: TGTGCCAGCAGTGAAGCGGGACAGATTAACACTGAAGCTTTCTTT.

This clonotype appeared many times. DNA for the CDR3: TGTGCCAGCAGCTTCGGGACAGCCAACTATGGCTACACCTTC. Translating it yields CASSFGTANYGYTF. This sequence joins TRBV5-6 and TRBJ1-2; TRBD1 matches at 7 bases. Germline CDR1 SGHDT, CDR2 YYEEEE. Trimming cost V 2 bases and J 2 bases; bases outside gene matches: 3. The CDR3 is 14 amino acids.

This clonotype was counted ten times or more. The V and J genes are TRBV29-1 and TRBJ1-1; 9 bases align to TRBD1. V lost 6 bases, J lost 5 bases, and 7 bases stayed unmatched. Germline CDR1 is SQVTM and CDR2 is ANQGSEA. The length of the CDR3 is 13 residues. The CDR3 here is CSVIVQGATEAFF. CDR3 nucleotides: TGCAGCGTGATAGTACAGGGGGCGACTGAAGCTTTCTTT.

V is TRBV27 and J is TRBJ2-7, with a possible D match to TRBD1 (6 bases). Germline V gene sequence: CDR1 MNHEY, CDR2 SMNVEV (reference sequence). V shed 5 bases and J shed 6 bases, with 11 bases lying between them. The CDR3 covers 12 residues. The CDR3 sequence: CASSGPGAEQYF. CDR3 nucleotide sequence: TGTGCCAGCAGTGGTCCAGGGGCCGAGCAGTACTTC.

The chain joins TRBV5-1 to TRBJ2-3; D is undetermined. The CDR3 has 14 residues. Trimming removed 0 bases at V and 2 bases at J, with 7 bases between. Germline V gene data show CDR1 as SGHRS and CDR2 as YFSETQ. This CDR3 reads CASSLGTNTDTQYF. DNA for the CDR3: TGCGCCAGCAGCTTGGGGACCAACACAGATACGCAGTATTTT.

This clonotype was picked up a small number of times. The chain recombines TRBV3-1 with TRBJ1-4, with D hard to call. V was cut by 0 bases and J by 8 bases, with 7 bases left in between. Germline values: CDR1 LGHDT, CDR2 YNNKEL (reference sequence). This CDR3 comprises 13 residues. CDR3 sequence: CASSQDPREKLFF. CDR3 nucleotides: TGTGCCAGCAGCCAAGATCCGAGGGAAAAACTGTTTTTT.

The V gene is TRBV5-1, the J gene TRBJ2-5; TRBD1 might be the D (5 bases). The germline gives CDR1 SGHRS, CDR2 YFSETQ. This CDR3 is built from 14 residues. Between the trimmed V and J ends, which lost 5 bases and 5 bases, there was a span of 16 bases. The CDR3 DNA reads TGCGCCAGCAGGGCAGGGCCCATAGGGGAGACCCAGTACTTC. Translating it yields CASRAGPIGETQYF.

The chain links TRBV29-1 to TRBJ2-2, with 11 bases identical to TRBD2. V was clipped by 7 bases and J by 3 bases; unmatched bases: 16. The germline V gene encodes CDR1 SQVTM and CDR2 ANQGSEA. This CDR3 has 18 residues. The CDR3 sequence is CSATPLKTSGAYTGELFF. The CDR3 DNA reads TGCAGCGCGACACCCCTAAAGACTAGCGGGGCGTACACCGGGGAGCTGTTTTTT.

The chain carries TRBV12-3 or TRBV12-4 and TRBJ1-2; 9 bases line up with TRBD1. The CDR3 covers 14 residues. J lost 4 bases, V lost 5 bases, and 5 bases had no gene match. CDR3 in amino acids: CASSITGGPYGYTF. The CDR3 DNA is TGTGCCAGCAGTATCACAGGGGGCCCCTATGGCTACACCTTC.

Points on this clonotype: One end of the junction varies from germline; a read error may be responsible. The V and J genes are TRBV18 and TRBJ2-3; D uncertain. The V gene's germline CDR1 is KGHSH and CDR2 LQKENI. This CDR3 region has 14 residues. CDR3: CASSPELPPDTQYF. In nucleotides, the CDR3 is TGCGCCAGCTCACCTGAACTACCGCCAGATACGCAGTATTTT. The complete variable domain, with remaining parts taken from reference TRBV18 and TRBJ2-3, reads NAGVMQNPRHLVRRRGQEARLRCSPMKGHSHVYWYRQLPEEGLKFMVYLQKENIIDESGMPKERFSAEFPKEGPSILRIQQVVRGDSAAYFCASSPELPPDTQYFGPGTRLTVL.

V and J are TRBV29-1 and TRBJ2-5; 11 bases are a match to TRBD2. CDR3 length: 14 residues. Germline loops: CDR1 SQVTM, CDR2 ANQGSEA. J lost 7 bases, V lost 3 bases, and 7 bases had no gene match. The CDR3 nucleotides are TGCAGCGTTGAGCCTACTAGCGGGGGTACGACCCAGTACTTC. Residues: CSVEPTSGGTTQYF.

This clonotype has just a few counts. The J gene is TRBJ1-5, the V gene TRBV12-3 or TRBV12-4, with D perhaps matching TRBD1 (6 bases). Trimming removed 6 bases at V and 3 bases at J, with 9 bases between. There are 13 residues in the CDR3. The CDR3 region is CASRPGANQPQHF. The CDR3 nucleotides are TGTGCCAGCAGGCCAGGGGCCAATCAGCCCCAGCATTTT.

This clonotype was detected only a few times. This chain uses TRBV9 with TRBJ2-5; the D gene could be TRBD1 or TRBD2 (6 bases each). Germline CDR1 and CDR2: SGDLS and YYNGEE. V was shortened by 3 bases and J by 6 bases, with 18 bases between the two germline ends. This CDR3 is built from 15 residues. Here the CDR3 reads CASSAGVGGRKTQYF. The CDR3 coding sequence is TGTGCCAGCAGCGCTGGAGTGGGGGGCCGGAAGACCCAGTACTTC.

The chain uses TRBV7-9 and TRBJ1-1; a possible D gene is TRBD1 (5 bases). The CDR3 has 15 amino acids. Trimming cost V 5 bases and J 0 bases, with 13 bases left between them. Germline V gene lookup returns CDR1 SEHNR and CDR2 FQNEAQ (reference sequence). The CDR3 sequence: CASSPGTVLNTEAFF. The CDR3 region has the DNA TGTGCCAGCAGCCCGGGGACCGTACTGAACACTGAAGCTTTCTTT.

The chain is built from TRBV12-3 or TRBV12-4 and TRBJ1-4; D call uncertain. V shed 5 bases and J shed 8 bases, with 9 bases lying between them. The CDR3 sequence is 12 residues long. The CDR3 DNA reads as TGTGCCAGCAGTCTCCATCGGGAAAAACTGTTTTTT. Translating it yields CASSLHREKLFF.

The rearrangement links TRBV5-1 to TRBJ2-3; D not certain. This CDR3 is built from 16 residues. Between the trimmed V and J ends, which lost 3 bases and 7 bases, there was a span of 21 bases. The germline V gene encodes CDR1 SGHRS and CDR2 YFSETQ. The CDR3 region is CASSWPVSAIDNTQYF. The CDR3 bases are TGCGCCAGCAGCTGGCCGGTCTCGGCCATAGATAATACGCAGTATTTT.

The CDR3 DNA reads TGTGCCAGCAGCCAAGGCCCTAGCGGGGGGGCCTACAATGAGCAGTTCTTC. Residues: CASSQGPSGGAYNEQFF. The rearrangement uses TRBV3-1 and TRBJ2-1; 12 positions match TRBD2. There are 17 residues in the CDR3. J was trimmed by 2 bases and V by 1 base; bases with no gene match: 3. CDR1 is LGHDT and CDR2 is YNNKEL in the germline V gene (reference sequence).

The chain combines TRBV7-9 with TRBJ1-5, with a tentative D call TRBD1 (5 bases). Germline V gene data show CDR1 as SEHNR and CDR2 as FQNEAQ (reference sequence). The V gene lost 6 bases and the J gene lost 4 bases, with 22 bases spanning the gap. The CDR3 sequence is 17 residues long. In DNA form, the CDR3 reads TGTGCCAGCAGTTTGATTCCGACTGGGGCGACAAATCAGCCCCAGCATTTT. This translates into CASSLIPTGATNQPQHF.

This chain links TRBV3-1 with TRBJ2-3; TRBD1 agrees at 9 bases. The CDR3 is 15 amino acids. V was pared by 3 bases and J by 0 bases, with 1 base of the junction left unmatched. Germline V gives CDR1 LGHDT, CDR2 YNNKEL (reference sequence). The CDR3 is CASSQGTGSTDTQYF. In DNA form, the CDR3 reads TGTGCCAGCAGCCAGGGGACAGGGAGCACAGATACGCAGTATTTT.

In its sample, this clonotype was seen a few times. V is TRBV7-2 and J is TRBJ1-1; D gene unclear. V was shortened by 5 bases and J by 0 bases, with 7 bases between the two germline ends. Germline V CDR1 and CDR2: SGHTA, FQGNSA. This CDR3 contains 13 residues. CDR3: CASSTAMNTEAFF. CDR3 bases: TGTGCCAGCAGCACCGCAATGAACACTGAAGCTTTCTTT.

V usage is TRBV5-6 and J usage is TRBJ1-1, with D uncertain. V was pared by 7 bases and J by 3 bases, with 7 bases between. The CDR3 runs to 11 residues. From germline, CDR1 is SGHDT and CDR2 YYEEEE. CDR3 region: CASARDTEAFF. The CDR3 bases are TGTGCCAGCGCCCGGGACACTGAAGCTTTCTTT. Complete variable domain (other parts from reference TRBV5-6 and TRBJ1-1): DAGVTQSPTHLIKTRGQQVTLRCSPKSGHDTVSWYQQALGQGPQFIFQYYEEEERQRGNFPDRFSGHQFPNYSSELNVNALLLGDSALYLCASARDTEAFFGQGTRLTVV.

In its sample, this clonotype was seen once. V is TRBV12-3 or TRBV12-4 and J is TRBJ1-6; 8 bases fit TRBD1. Germline trimming cut 1 base from V and 3 bases from J; bases unmatched to any gene: 5. The CDR3 is 17 residues long. DNA for the CDR3: TGTGCCAGCAGTTTAGTCGGGGACAGGCTCTATAATTCACCCCTCCACTTT. As protein: CASSLVGDRLYNSPLHF.